This T cell receptor (beta chain) was captured in a study of prognosis after radiotherapy for stage I lung cancer. The table lists this clonotype with many counts. Amplicons of TCR beta CDR3 were generated from genomic DNA by two-round multiplex PCR. First-round PCR amplification was performed with primers specific to each TRBV and TRBJ gene. Using its own MiXCR run on the multiplex PCR reads, TCRdb lists one record per CDR3 protein. The sample lists fewer than 40,000 distinct CDR3 sequences, less than 40% occurring once. Trimming removed 5 bases at V and 1 base at J, with 12 bases between. Germline V gene lookup returns CDR1 SGHRS and CDR2 YFSETQ. The CDR3 has 15 residues.

This receptor was taken from a donor over 45 with non-small cell lung cancer. The J gene is TRBJ1-4, the V gene TRBV5-1; D is unclear. The starting material was PBMCs, obtained before or after stereotactic body radiation therapy (not recorded which). CDR3 residues: CASRVGGGTNEKLFF. CDR3 nucleotides: TGCGCCAGCAGGGTGGGAGGCGGAACTAATGAAAAACTGTTTTTT.